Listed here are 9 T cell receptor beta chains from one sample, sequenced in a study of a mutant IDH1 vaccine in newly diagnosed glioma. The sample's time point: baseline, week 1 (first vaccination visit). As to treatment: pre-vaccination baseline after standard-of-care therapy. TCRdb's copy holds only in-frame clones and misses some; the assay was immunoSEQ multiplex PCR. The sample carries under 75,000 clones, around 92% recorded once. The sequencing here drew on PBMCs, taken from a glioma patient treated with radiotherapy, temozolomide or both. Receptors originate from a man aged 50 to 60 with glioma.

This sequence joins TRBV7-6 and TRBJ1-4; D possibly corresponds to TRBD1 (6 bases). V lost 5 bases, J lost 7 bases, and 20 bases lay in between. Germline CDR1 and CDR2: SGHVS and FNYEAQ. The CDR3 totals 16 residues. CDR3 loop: CASSPTTGRGGEKLFF. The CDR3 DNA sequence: TGTGCCAGCAGCCCAACGACCGGCAGGGGCGGTGAAAAACTGTTTTTT. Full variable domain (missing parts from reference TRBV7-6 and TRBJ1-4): GAGVSQSPRYKVTKRGQDVALRCDPISGHVSLYWYRQALGQGPEFLTYFNYEAQQDKSGLPNDRFSAERPEGSISTLTIQRTEQRDSAMYRCASSPTTGRGGEKLFFGSGTQLSVL.

This chain's CDR3 is CAISESIGIGDFNEQFF. CDR3 coding DNA: TGTGCCATCAGTGAGTCTATCGGAATAGGCGACTTCAATGAGCAGTTCTTC. This sequence joins TRBV10-3 and TRBJ2-1; D unresolved. The V and J ends lost 0 bases and 6 bases respectively, with 18 bases between them. Germline V gives CDR1 ENHRY, CDR2 SYGVKD. The CDR3 is made up of 17 amino acids.

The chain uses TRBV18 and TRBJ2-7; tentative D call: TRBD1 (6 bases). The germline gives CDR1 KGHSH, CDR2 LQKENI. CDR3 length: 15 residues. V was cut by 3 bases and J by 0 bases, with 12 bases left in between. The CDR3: CASSPRDIDSYEQYF. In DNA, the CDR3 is TGTGCCAGCTCACCCCGGGACATTGACTCCTACGAGCAGTACTTC. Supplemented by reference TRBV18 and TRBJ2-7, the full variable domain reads NAGVMQNPRHLVRRRGQEARLRCSPMKGHSHVYWYRQLPEEGLKFMVYLQKENIIDESGMPKERFSAEFPKEGPSILRIQQVVRGDSAAYFCASSPRDIDSYEQYFGPGTRLTVT.

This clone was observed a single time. CDR3 sequence reads: CASSPPQGAGEQYF. In DNA form, the CDR3 reads TGTGCCAGCTCACCACCGCAGGGGGCTGGCGAGCAGTACTTC. The J gene is TRBJ2-7, the V gene TRBV18, with TRBD1 matching over 8 bases. The CDR3 contains 14 residues. V lost 0 bases, J lost 6 bases, and 4 bases stayed unmatched. CDR1 KGHSH and CDR2 LQKENI come from the germline V gene.

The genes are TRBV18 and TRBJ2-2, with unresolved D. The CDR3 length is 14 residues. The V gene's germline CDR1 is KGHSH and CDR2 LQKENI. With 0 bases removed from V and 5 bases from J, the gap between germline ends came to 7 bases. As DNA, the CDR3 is TGTGCCAGCTCACCACCGGTGTGGACCGGGGAGCTGTTTTTT. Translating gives CASSPPVWTGELFF.

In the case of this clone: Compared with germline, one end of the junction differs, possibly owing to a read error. The CDR3 bases are TGTGCCACCAGAAGAGAATGGGGAAACCAAGAGACCCAGTACTTC. It specifies CATRREWGNQETQYF. V usage is TRBV15 and J usage is TRBJ2-5; D remains ambiguous. Germline CDR1 is LNHNV and CDR2 is YYDKDF (reference sequence). This CDR3 comprises 15 residues.

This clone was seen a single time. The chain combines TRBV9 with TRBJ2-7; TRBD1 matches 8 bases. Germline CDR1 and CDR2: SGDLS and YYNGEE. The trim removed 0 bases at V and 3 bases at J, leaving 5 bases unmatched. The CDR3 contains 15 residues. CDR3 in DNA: TGTGCCAGCAGCGTAGGGGGACAGGCCAACTACGAGCAGTACTTC. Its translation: CASSVGGQANYEQYF.

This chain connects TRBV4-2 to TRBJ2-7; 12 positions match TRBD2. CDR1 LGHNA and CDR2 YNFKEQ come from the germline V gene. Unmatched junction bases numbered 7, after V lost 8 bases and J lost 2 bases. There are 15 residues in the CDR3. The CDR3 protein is CASRYLAGGPYEQYF. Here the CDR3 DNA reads TGTGCCAGCCGGTATCTAGCGGGAGGGCCCTACGAGCAGTACTTC.

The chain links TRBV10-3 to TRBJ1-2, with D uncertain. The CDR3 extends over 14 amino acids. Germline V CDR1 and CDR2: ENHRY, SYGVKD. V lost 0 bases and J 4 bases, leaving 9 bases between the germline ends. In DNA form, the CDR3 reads TGTGCCATCAGTGAGTCCGCCTCCAGCTATGGCTACACCTTC. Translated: CAISESASSYGYTF.